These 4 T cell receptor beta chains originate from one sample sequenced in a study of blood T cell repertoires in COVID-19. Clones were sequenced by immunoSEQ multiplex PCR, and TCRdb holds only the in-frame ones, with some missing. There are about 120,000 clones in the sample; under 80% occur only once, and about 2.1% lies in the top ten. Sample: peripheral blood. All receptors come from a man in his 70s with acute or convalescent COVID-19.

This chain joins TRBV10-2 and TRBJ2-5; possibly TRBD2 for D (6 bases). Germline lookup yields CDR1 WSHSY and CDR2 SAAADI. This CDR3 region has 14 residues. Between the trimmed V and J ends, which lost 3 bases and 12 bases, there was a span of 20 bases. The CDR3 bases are TGCGCCAGCAGTGATAATACCGGGACTGAGGCCGAGTACTTC. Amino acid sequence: CASSDNTGTEAEYF.

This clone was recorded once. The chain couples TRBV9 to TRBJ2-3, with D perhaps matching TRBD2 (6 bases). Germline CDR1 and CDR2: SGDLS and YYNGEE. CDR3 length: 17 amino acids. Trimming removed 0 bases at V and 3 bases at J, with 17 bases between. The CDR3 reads CASSVGRAGEGTDTQYF. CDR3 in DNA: TGTGCCAGCAGCGTAGGTAGAGCGGGCGAGGGGACAGATACGCAGTATTTT.

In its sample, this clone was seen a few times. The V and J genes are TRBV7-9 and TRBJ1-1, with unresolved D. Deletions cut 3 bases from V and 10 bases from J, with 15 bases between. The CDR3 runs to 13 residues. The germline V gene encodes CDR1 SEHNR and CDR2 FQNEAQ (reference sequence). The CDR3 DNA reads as TGTGCCAGCAGCTTGGGAGTTACGGCGAGAGCTTTCTTT. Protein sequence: CASSLGVTARAFF.

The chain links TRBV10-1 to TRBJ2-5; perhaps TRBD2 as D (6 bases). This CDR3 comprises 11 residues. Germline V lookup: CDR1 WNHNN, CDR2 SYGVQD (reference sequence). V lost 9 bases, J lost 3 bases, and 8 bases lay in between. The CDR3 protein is CARWGEETQYF. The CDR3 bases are TGCGCCAGGTGGGGGGAAGAGACCCAGTACTTC.